The 22 T cell receptor beta chains below all came from one sample that was sequenced in a study of blood T cells in healthy people across ages. It was with a sample-barcoded 5' primer and a J-beta primer mix that a second PCR of roughly 7 to 12 cycles was run. TCRdb reprocessed the 5' RACE reads with MiXCR, giving one entry per CDR3 protein. The data show 790,000 or so distinct CDR3 sequences, about 42% seen once. Sequencing used blood. These receptors all come from a man older than 75 in good health.

The count of this clonotype is one. The chain has TRBV21-1 and TRBJ1-2; the listed D gene, TRBD1, was not tested against the DNA. TRBV21-1 is a documented pseudogene. The CDR3 totals 16 residues. The CDR3 DNA sequence: TGTGCCAGCAGGGGGGCCAAGGGGTCAGGGGTCGGCGGCTACACCTTC. This sequence encodes CASRGAKGSGVGGYTF.

This clonotype was counted between two and nine times. This chain connects TRBV27 to TRBJ2-1, with 11 bases fitting TRBD1. Germline V gives CDR1 MNHEY, CDR2 SMNVEV (reference sequence). The CDR3 is 16 amino acids. V shed 6 bases, J shed 4 bases, and the junction held 8 bases outside the gene matches. The CDR3, as DNA: TGTGCCAGCAGCCCACGCGGGACAGGGGGATACAATGAGCAGTTCTTC. Protein sequence: CASSPRGTGGYNEQFF.

The chain combines TRBV5-1 with TRBJ2-7; a possible D gene is TRBD2 (5 bases). This CDR3 contains 15 residues. V lost 4 bases and J lost 6, with 20 bases in between. CDR1 is SGHRS, CDR2 YFSETQ, per germline. In DNA form, the CDR3 reads TGCGCCAGCAGCGAATTGGGAGTTCCCGAGCGCGAGCAGTACTTC. Its protein product is CASSELGVPEREQYF. The full variable domain, with the rest looked up from reference TRBV5-1 and TRBJ2-7, is KAGVTQTPRYLIKTRGQQVTLSCSPISGHRSVSWYQQTPGQGLQFLFEYFSETQRNKGNFPGRFSGRQFSNSRSEMNVSTLELGDSALYLCASSELGVPEREQYFGPGTRLTVT.

This clonotype was recorded at least ten times. The V and J genes are TRBV9 and TRBJ2-1; the match to TRBD2 covers 11 bases. The CDR3 contains 15 residues. Looked up from germline, CDR1 is SGDLS and CDR2 is YYNGEE. V lost 0 bases to trimming and J lost 6 bases; unmatched junction nucleotides: 2. The CDR3 is CASSVELAGANEQFF. CDR3 coding DNA: TGTGCCAGCAGCGTAGAACTAGCGGGAGCCAATGAGCAGTTCTTC.

V is TRBV5-6 and J is TRBJ2-1; 11 bases agree with TRBD2. Germline-derived CDR1 and CDR2 are SGHDT and YYEEEE. This CDR3 comprises 16 residues. V lost 1 base and J lost 7; bases outside the gene matches: 7. The chain's CDR3 is CASSLLLTSGRNEQFF. CDR3 nucleotide sequence: TGTGCCAGCAGCTTGCTCTTAACTAGCGGGAGAAATGAGCAGTTCTTC.

The chain carries TRBV2 and TRBJ2-1, with a tentative D call TRBD2 (5 bases). The germline gives CDR1 SNHLY, CDR2 FYNNEI. The CDR3 loop spans 15 amino acids. V was trimmed by 7 bases and J by 0 bases, leaving 13 bases between them. CDR3 sequence: CASIKEASSYNEQFF. CDR3 sequence (DNA): TGTGCCAGCATTAAGGAGGCCAGCTCCTACAATGAGCAGTTCTTC.

The count of this clonotype is one. The chain recombines TRBV30 with TRBJ2-5, with 11 bases aligning to TRBD1. The CDR3 sequence is 14 residues long. CDR1 is GTSNPN and CDR2 is SVGIG in the germline V gene (reference sequence). The V gene end was trimmed by 1 base and the J gene end by 10 bases; junction bases not matched to a gene: 8. The CDR3 region has the DNA TGTGCCTGGAGTGGGACAGGGGGCGCAGGAATCCAGTACTTC. Its translation: CAWSGTGGAGIQYF. The full variable domain, in which reference TRBV30 and TRBJ2-5 provide the parts outside the CDR3, is SQTIHQWPATLVQPVGSPLSLECTVEGTSNPNLYWYRQAAGRGLQLLFYSVGIGQISSEVPQNLSASRPQDRQFILSSKKLLLSDSGFYLCAWSGTGGAGIQYFGPGTRLLVL.

The V gene is TRBV7-2, the J gene TRBJ1-5; 10 bases map to TRBD1. Trimming cost V 1 base and J 3 bases; bases outside gene matches: 9. CDR1 is SGHTA, CDR2 FQGNSA, per germline. The CDR3 has 18 residues. The CDR3 reads CASSLVYSGTGANQPQHF. Written as DNA, the CDR3 is TGTGCCAGCAGCTTAGTGTATAGCGGGACAGGGGCCAATCAGCCCCAGCATTTT.

The chain is built from TRBV9 and TRBJ2-5; tentatively, D is TRBD2 (6 bases). The CDR3 is 18 residues long. Germline values: CDR1 SGDLS, CDR2 YYNGEE. Trimming took 4 bases from V and 3 from J, leaving 25 bases between them. CDR3 in amino acids: CASSPEVFGGATKETQYF. Written as DNA, the CDR3 is TGTGCCAGCAGCCCAGAGGTATTCGGCGGGGCGACTAAAGAGACCCAGTACTTC.

This clonotype was recorded only once. V is TRBV20-1 and J is TRBJ1-2; TRBD1 might be the D (5 bases). This CDR3 spans 13 amino acids. Germline CDR1 DFQATT, CDR2 SNEGSKA (reference sequence). V was trimmed by 6 bases and J by 3 bases, leaving 14 bases between them. The CDR3 reads CSAPGRGDYGYTF. Written as DNA, the CDR3 is TGCAGTGCCCCTGGGCGGGGGGACTATGGCTACACCTTC.

The chain is built from TRBV25-1 and TRBJ1-4, with D tentatively TRBD1 (5 bases). The CDR3 is 14 amino acids. Germline lookup yields CDR1 MGHDK and CDR2 SYGVNS. Trimming cost V 3 bases and J 7 bases, with 12 bases left between them. The CDR3, as DNA: TGTGCCAGCAGTGATGGGGGGAAGCTTGAAAAACTGTTTTTT. Translated: CASSDGGKLEKLFF.

V gene TRBV24-1 combines with J gene TRBJ2-2, with TRBD2 identical over 7 bases. V lost 0 bases, J lost 0 bases, and 0 bases stayed unmatched. Germline CDR1 and CDR2: KGHDR and SFDVKD. The length of the CDR3 is 16 residues. The CDR3 loop is CATSDLGRANTGELFF. In DNA form, the CDR3 reads TGTGCCACCAGTGATTTGGGGAGGGCGAACACCGGGGAGCTGTTTTTT.

This rearrangement joins TRBV29-1 to TRBJ1-1; D is unresolved. V was clipped by 2 bases and J by 0 bases, with 13 bases between them. The CDR3 sequence is 15 residues long. The germline V gene has CDR1 SQVTM and CDR2 ANQGSEA. CDR3: CSVESGRFMNTEAFF. The CDR3 nucleotides read TGCAGCGTTGAATCCGGCAGATTCATGAACACTGAAGCTTTCTTT.

As regards this clonotype: The conserved phenylalanine or tryptophan normally closing the CDR3 is absent here, so this likely arose from a read error. The chain combines TRBV19 with TRBJ2-1; no clear D gene. V was shortened by 7 bases and J by 1 base, with 14 bases between the two germline ends. The CDR3 loop spans 15 amino acids. Germline-derived CDR1 and CDR2 are LNHDA and SQIVND (reference sequence). The CDR3 DNA is TGTGCCAGTAAATCCCAAGCTGGGTCCTACAATGAGCAGTTCATC. Translating it yields CASKSQAGSYNEQFI.

The J gene is TRBJ2-5, the V gene TRBV5-1; 9 bases agree with TRBD1. The CDR3 contains 17 residues. CDR1 is SGHRS and CDR2 is YFSETQ in the germline V gene. Germline trimming cut 5 bases from V and 11 bases from J; bases unmatched to any gene: 22. The CDR3 DNA reads TGCGCCAGCAGACGCGCCCCCGGGACAGGGAGGCGTAATGAGCAGTACTTC. This encodes CASRRAPGTGRRNEQYF.

CDR3 nucleotides: TGTGCCAGCTCACGTGATACGGGCTACTCCTACAATGAGCAGTTCTTC. Translating it yields CASSRDTGYSYNEQFF. The genes are TRBV18 and TRBJ2-1; the D is unclear. The CDR3 contains 16 residues. The germline V gene encodes CDR1 KGHSH and CDR2 LQKENI. The V end was cut by 4 bases, the J end by 0 bases, with 13 bases between.

Many counts were recorded for this clonotype. For the CDR3, the DNA is TGTGCCAGCAGTTTACGTATAGCGGGAGGGACCCAAGAGACCCAGTACTTC. Protein product: CASSLRIAGGTQETQYF. This chain uses TRBV12-3 or TRBV12-4 with TRBJ2-5, with TRBD2 matching over 11 bases. V lost 2 bases, J lost 1 base, and 6 bases stayed unmatched. The CDR3 has 17 residues.

In its sample, this clonotype was seen a few times. CDR3 in DNA: TGTGCCAGCAGCTTCCCGACTAGCGCCAATACCTACGAGCAGTACTTC. It yields the protein CASSFPTSANTYEQYF. The chain recombines TRBV7-2 with TRBJ2-7, with 8 bases identical to TRBD2. Per germline, CDR1 SGHTA and CDR2 FQGNSA. The CDR3 length is 16 residues. Trimming took 3 bases from V and 2 from J; bases not matched to a gene: 9.

This clonotype was observed a handful of times. A much larger clone differs from this one at a single base, so this may be a read error. The chain uses TRBV6-5 and TRBJ2-7; 9 bases fit TRBD1. Trimming took 6 bases from V and 3 from J; bases not matched to a gene: 6. CDR3 length: 14 residues. The germline V gene has CDR1 MNHEY and CDR2 SVGAGI. The CDR3 region is CASSPGTGRYEQYF. The CDR3 region has the DNA TGTGCCAGCAGCCCCGGGACAGGGCGCTACGAGCAGTACTTC.

J is TRBJ2-7 and V is TRBV4-3; 10 positions agree with TRBD2. The J call may be wrong; the DNA end is better matched by TRBJ2-4. Germline loops: CDR1 LGHNA, CDR2 YSLEER. This CDR3 region has 16 residues. CDR3: CASSQGPSGGQNIQYF. DNA for the CDR3: TGCGCCAGCAGCCAAGGTCCTAGCGGGGGTCAAAACATTCAGTACTTC.

V and J are TRBV7-3 and TRBJ2-3; no reliable D call. V lost 5 bases to trimming and J lost 2 bases, with 11 bases between them. Germline-derived CDR1 and CDR2 are SGHTA and FQGTGA. The CDR3 runs 14 residues. The CDR3 reads CASSPGFDTDTQYF. The CDR3 DNA is TGTGCCAGCAGCCCAGGATTCGACACAGATACGCAGTATTTT.

Many counts were recorded for this clonotype. CDR3 region: CSARAWASHPKNIQYF. CDR3 DNA sequence: TGCAGTGCTAGAGCTTGGGCCTCCCACCCGAAAAACATTCAGTACTTC. This chain joins TRBV20-1 and TRBJ2-4; no firm D call. The V gene lost 1 base and the J gene lost 4 bases, with 17 bases spanning the gap. The CDR3 has 16 residues. Germline assignment: CDR1 DFQATT and CDR2 SNEGSKA (reference sequence).